The entry below describes one T cell receptor (beta chain). J was trimmed by 4 bases and V by 5 bases; bases with no gene match: 4. This CDR3 has 14 residues. Germline assignment: CDR1 SEHNR and CDR2 FQNEAQ (reference sequence). Original processing methods: Amplification with reference gene primers provided the estimates of nucleated cell counts. Profiling relied on immunoSEQ multiplex PCR, and the TCRdb table lists in-frame clones only, not all of them. V and J calls and clone size are as listed in that table; D and trimming were resolved from the DNA. The data show roughly 30,000 clones, roughly 90% seen once. This sample is drawn from a study of blood T cell repertoires in COVID-19. Study at large: Samples came from the United States, Italy and Spain, spanning acute and convalescent COVID-19. The cDNA or gDNA used as material had been derived from T cells, B-cell-depleted T cells, or PBMCs.

The receptor was derived from a human donor in a cohort sampled during active COVID-19. The chain combines TRBV7-9 with TRBJ1-3; TRBD1 aligns across 8 bases. Sequences were obtained from peripheral blood. The chain's CDR3 is CASSTWTGGNTIYF. In DNA, the CDR3 is TGTGCCAGCAGCACCTGGACAGGGGGAAACACCATATATTTT.